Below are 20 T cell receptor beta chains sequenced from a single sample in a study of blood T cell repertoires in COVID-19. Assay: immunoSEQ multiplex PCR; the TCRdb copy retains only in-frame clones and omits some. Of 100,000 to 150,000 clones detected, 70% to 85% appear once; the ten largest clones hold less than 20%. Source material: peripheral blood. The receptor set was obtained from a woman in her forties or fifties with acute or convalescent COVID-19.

CDR3 region: CATRLDSSSTDTQYF. In DNA, the CDR3 is TGTGCCACCCGCCTAGACTCTTCTAGCACAGATACGCAGTATTTT. The V and J genes are TRBV2 and TRBJ2-3, with no clear D. V was clipped by 10 bases and J by 0 bases, with 17 bases between them. CDR1 is SNHLY, CDR2 FYNNEI, per germline. This CDR3 region has 15 residues.

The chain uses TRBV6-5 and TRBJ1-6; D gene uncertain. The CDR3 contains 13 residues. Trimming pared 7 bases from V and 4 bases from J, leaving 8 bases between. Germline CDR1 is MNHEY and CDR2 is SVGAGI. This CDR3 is CASTVNYNSPLHF. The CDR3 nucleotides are TGTGCCAGCACAGTAAATTATAATTCACCCCTCCACTTT.

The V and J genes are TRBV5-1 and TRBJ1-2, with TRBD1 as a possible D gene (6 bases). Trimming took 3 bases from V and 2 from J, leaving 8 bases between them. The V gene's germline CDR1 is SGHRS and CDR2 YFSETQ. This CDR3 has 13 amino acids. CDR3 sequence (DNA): TGCGCCAGCAGCTCCGGACAGAACTATGGCTACACCTTC. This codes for CASSSGQNYGYTF. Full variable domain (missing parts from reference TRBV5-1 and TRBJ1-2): KAGVTQTPRYLIKTRGQQVTLSCSPISGHRSVSWYQQTPGQGLQFLFEYFSETQRNKGNFPGRFSGRQFSNSRSEMNVSTLELGDSALYLCASSSGQNYGYTFGSGTRLTVV.

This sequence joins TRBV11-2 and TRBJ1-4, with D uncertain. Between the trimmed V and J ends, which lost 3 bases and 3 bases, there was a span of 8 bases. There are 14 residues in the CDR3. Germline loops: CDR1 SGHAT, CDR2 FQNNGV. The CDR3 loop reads CASSFRRSNEKLFF. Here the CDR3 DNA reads TGTGCCAGCAGCTTCAGGCGCTCTAATGAAAAACTGTTTTTT. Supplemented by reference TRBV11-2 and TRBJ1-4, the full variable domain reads EAGVAQSPRYKIIEKRQSVAFWCNPISGHATLYWYQQILGQGPKLLIQFQNNGVVDDSQLPKDRFSAERLKGVDSTLKIQPAKLEDSAVYLCASSFRRSNEKLFFGSGTQLSVL.

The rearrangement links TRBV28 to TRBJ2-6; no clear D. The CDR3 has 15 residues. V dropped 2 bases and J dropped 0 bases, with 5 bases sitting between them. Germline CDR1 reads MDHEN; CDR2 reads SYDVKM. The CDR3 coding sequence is TGTGCCAGCAGTTTACCCCTCTCTGGGGCCAACGTCCTGACTTTC. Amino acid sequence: CASSLPLSGANVLTF.

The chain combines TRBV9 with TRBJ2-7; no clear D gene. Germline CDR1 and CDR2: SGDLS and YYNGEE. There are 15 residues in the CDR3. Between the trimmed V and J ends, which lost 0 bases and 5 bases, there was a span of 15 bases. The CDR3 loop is CASSVAPNGGHEQYF. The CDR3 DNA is TGTGCCAGCAGCGTAGCTCCCAATGGCGGTCACGAGCAGTACTTC.

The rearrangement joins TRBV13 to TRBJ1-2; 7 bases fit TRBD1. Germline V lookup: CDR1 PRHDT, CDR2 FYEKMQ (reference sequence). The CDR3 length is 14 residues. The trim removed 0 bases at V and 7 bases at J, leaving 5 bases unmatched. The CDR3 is CASSLGRQGGGYTF. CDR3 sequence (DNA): TGTGCCAGCAGCTTAGGCCGACAGGGTGGTGGCTACACCTTC.

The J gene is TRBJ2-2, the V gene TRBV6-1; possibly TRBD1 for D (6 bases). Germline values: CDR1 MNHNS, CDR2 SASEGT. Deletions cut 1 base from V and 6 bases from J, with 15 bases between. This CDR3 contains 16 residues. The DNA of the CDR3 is TGTGCCAGCAGTGAAGAGGGACATAGGGTAGCCGGGGAGCTGTTTTTT. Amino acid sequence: CASSEEGHRVAGELFF.

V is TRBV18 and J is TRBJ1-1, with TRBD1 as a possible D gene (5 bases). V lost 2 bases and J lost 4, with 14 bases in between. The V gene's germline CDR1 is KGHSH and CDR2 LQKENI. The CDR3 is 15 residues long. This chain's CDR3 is CASSPVTGVGTEAFF. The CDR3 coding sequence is TGTGCCAGCTCACCAGTGACGGGGGTTGGCACTGAAGCTTTCTTT.

In DNA form, the CDR3 reads TGTGCCAGCAGCCGACTAGCGGGCACAGATACGCAGTATTTT. The encoded protein is CASSRLAGTDTQYF. The chain recombines TRBV3-1 (or the pseudogene TRBV3-2) with TRBJ2-3; 9 nucleotides match TRBD2. CDR3 length: 14 amino acids. Germline CDR1 LGHDT, CDR2 YNNKEL (reference sequence). V was pared by 4 bases and J by 1 base, with 0 bases of the junction left unmatched.

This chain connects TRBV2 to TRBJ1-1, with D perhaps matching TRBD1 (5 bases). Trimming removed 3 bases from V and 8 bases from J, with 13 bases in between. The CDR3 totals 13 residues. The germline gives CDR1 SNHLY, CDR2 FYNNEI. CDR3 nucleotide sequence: TGTGCCAGCAGTGACGGGGGGACCCTAGAAGCTTTCTTT. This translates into CASSDGGTLEAFF.

The CDR3 loop reads CASSQEEGISSGANVLTF. The CDR3 DNA sequence: TGTGCCAGCAGCCAAGAGGAGGGGATTAGCTCTGGGGCCAACGTCCTGACTTTC. J is TRBJ2-6 and V is TRBV3-1 (or the pseudogene TRBV3-2); weak D call: TRBD2 (6 bases). This CDR3 is 18 amino acids long. The ends were cut back, 0 bases at V and 0 bases at J, with 12 bases in the middle. From germline, CDR1 is LGHDT and CDR2 YNNKEL (reference sequence).

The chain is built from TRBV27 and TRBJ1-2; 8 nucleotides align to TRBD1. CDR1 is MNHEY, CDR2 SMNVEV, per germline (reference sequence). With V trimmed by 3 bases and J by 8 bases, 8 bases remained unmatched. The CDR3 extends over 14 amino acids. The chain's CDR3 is CASSFDRTGRGYTF. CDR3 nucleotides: TGTGCCAGCAGTTTTGACAGGACAGGGCGCGGCTACACCTTC.

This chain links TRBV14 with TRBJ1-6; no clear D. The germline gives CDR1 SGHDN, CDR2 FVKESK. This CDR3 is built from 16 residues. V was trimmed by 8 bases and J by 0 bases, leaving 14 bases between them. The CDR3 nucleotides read TGTGCCAGCCCTAGGAAAGGGAGCTCCTATAATTCACCCCTCCACTTT. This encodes CASPRKGSSYNSPLHF.

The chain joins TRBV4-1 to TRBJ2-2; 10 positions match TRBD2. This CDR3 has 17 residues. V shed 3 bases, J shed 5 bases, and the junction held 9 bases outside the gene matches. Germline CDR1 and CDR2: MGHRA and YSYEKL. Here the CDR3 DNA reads TGCGCCAGCAGCCACCCAGCGGGGGGGGGCGAGACCGGGGAGCTGTTTTTT. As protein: CASSHPAGGGETGELFF.

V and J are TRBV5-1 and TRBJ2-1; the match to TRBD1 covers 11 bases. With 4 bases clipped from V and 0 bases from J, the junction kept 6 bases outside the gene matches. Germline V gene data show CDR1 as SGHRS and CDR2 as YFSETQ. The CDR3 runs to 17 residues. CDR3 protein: CASSEGQGVNSYNEQFF. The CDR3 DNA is TGCGCCAGCAGCGAGGGACAGGGGGTAAACTCCTACAATGAGCAGTTCTTC.

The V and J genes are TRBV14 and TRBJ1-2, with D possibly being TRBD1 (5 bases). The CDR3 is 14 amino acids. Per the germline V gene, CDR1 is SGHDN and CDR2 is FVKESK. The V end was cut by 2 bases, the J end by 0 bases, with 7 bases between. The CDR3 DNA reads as TGTGCCAGCAGCCAAAAGGGGTCTAACTATGGCTACACCTTC. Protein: CASSQKGSNYGYTF.

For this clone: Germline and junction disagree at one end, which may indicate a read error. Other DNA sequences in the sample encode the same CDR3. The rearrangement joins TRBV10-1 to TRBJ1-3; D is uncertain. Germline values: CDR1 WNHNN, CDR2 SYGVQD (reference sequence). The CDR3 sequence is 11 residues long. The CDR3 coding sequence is TGTGCCACCTACTCTGGAAACACCATATATTTT. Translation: CATYSGNTIYF.

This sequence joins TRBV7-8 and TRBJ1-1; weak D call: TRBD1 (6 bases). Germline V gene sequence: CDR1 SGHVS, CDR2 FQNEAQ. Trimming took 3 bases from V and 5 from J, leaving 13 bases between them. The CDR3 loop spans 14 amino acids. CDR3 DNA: TGTGCCAGCAGCTTGACTGGCCAGGGGACTGAAGCTTTCTTT. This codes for CASSLTGQGTEAFF.

CDR3 region: CASSLTQGHHEGYTF. The CDR3 bases are TGTGCCAGTAGCCTCACACAGGGGCATCACGAAGGCTACACCTTC. V usage is TRBV19 and J usage is TRBJ1-2; TRBD1 matches at 7 bases. The V gene end was trimmed by 6 bases and the J gene end by 8 bases; junction bases not matched to a gene: 15. CDR1 LNHDA and CDR2 SQIVND come from the germline V gene (reference sequence). The CDR3 contains 15 residues. The full variable domain, in which reference TRBV19 and TRBJ1-2 provide the parts outside the CDR3, is DGGITQSPKYLFRKEGQNVTLSCEQNLNHDAMYWYRQDPGQGLRLIYYSQIVNDFQKGDIAEGYSVSREKKESFPLTVTSAQKNPTAFYLCASSLTQGHHEGYTFGSGTRLTVV.